The entry that follows covers one TCR beta chain sequence. What it binds is unknown. This sample is part of a study of beta chain features in type 1 diabetes. The whole isolated RNA underwent reverse transcription, so sequencing captured expressed TCRB transcripts. Sequenced by immunoSEQ multiplex PCR; TCRdb stores in-frame clones only, minus some. The sample has about 650,000 clones; 9.5% to 15% are singletons. Trimming shortened V by 0 bases and J by 1 base, and 11 bases separated the two germline ends. CDR3 length equals 15 residues. Germline V gives CDR1 SGHRS, CDR2 YFSETQ. General study findings and limits: All four CD4+ subsets of Type 1 diabetes patients contained TCRB CDR3s that were moderately but significantly shorter.

This chain links TRBV5-1 with TRBJ2-7; no definite D call. Source material: naive CD4+ T cells from blood. The sequence was obtained from a man in his thirties or forties with type 1 diabetes. CDR3 coding DNA: TGCGCCAGCAGCTTGGCCGGCGAGCCATCCTACGAGCAGTACTTC. Residues: CASSLAGEPSYEQYF.